This T cell receptor beta chain comes out of a study of cytomegalovirus exposure and HLA in healthy donors. Study-level information: A data release that came early held 75 million to 85 million unique TCRs from HLA-typed donors.

Both 60 Vbeta primers and 13 Jbeta primers went into the PCR. Generated by immunoSEQ multiplex PCR, the TCRdb table keeps only in-frame clones and is missing some. This table holds under 200,000 clones, around 74% found once. Note on this clone: Its specificity is not known.

There are 15 residues in the CDR3. V was pared by 4 bases and J by 6 bases, with 6 bases of the junction left unmatched. Germline CDR1 reads MNHEY; CDR2 reads SVGAGI. Study-wide findings and caveats: About 87% or about 30% of the time was how often most TCR beta V segments were productive, according to an earlier analysis. Highly shared variants forming one cluster were likely a sequencing artifact.

The V gene is TRBV6-5, the J gene TRBJ2-2; the match to TRBD1 covers 9 bases. The receptor's source is a man aged 18 to 29 in good health and CMV-seronegative. Material for sequencing was PBMCs. The CDR3 region has the DNA TGTGCCAGCAGTTTCGGACAGGGGAGTTCCGGGGAGCTGTTTTTT. Protein sequence: CASSFGQGSSGELFF.